This T cell receptor beta chain was sequenced for a study of PD-1 blockade in classical Hodgkin lymphoma. CDR3 length: 15 amino acids. The germline V gene encodes CDR1 LNHDA and CDR2 SQIVND (reference sequence). With 5 bases clipped from V and 0 bases from J, the junction kept 5 bases outside the gene matches. Time point given: newly diagnosed, previously untreated cHL patient sample. Thawed PBMCs were the source of CD8+ T cells, obtained through magnetic negative selection. Comparison PBMCs came from previously untreated, newly diagnosed classical Hodgkin lymphoma patients. Sequencing used immunoSEQ multiplex PCR; TCRdb keeps in-frame clones, though not all of them. This table holds nearly 5,500 clones, 80% to 90% found once.

This TCR was recovered from a human donor with classical Hodgkin lymphoma. Sequences were obtained from CD8+ T cells from blood. The chain joins TRBV19 to TRBJ1-1; TRBD1 matches 8 bases. The CDR3 here is CASSYRDRMNTEAFF. The CDR3 bases are TGTGCCAGTAGTTACCGGGACAGGATGAACACTGAAGCTTTCTTT.